This is a list of T cell receptor beta chains from one sample in a study of blood T cell repertoires in COVID-19. Assay: immunoSEQ multiplex PCR; the TCRdb copy retains only in-frame clones and omits some. The sample contains 50,000 or so clones, around 87% of which appear only once. Input material: peripheral blood. The receptors were sampled from a middle-aged man with active COVID-19. Each CDR3 is given with its conserved first and last residue. The D gene is left open where the match is weak. Not all rows give a size; the values are once, few, many and, for expanded clones, a class.

CDR3 DNA	CDR3 protein	J gene	V gene	clone size	D gene
TGTGCCAGCAGCCCCTCCGGGGGGCAGAATGAGCAGTTCTTC	CASSPSGGQNEQFF	TRBJ2-1	TRBV3-1/TRBV3-2	NA	NA
TGTGCCAGCATCAAGGGGGCGCGCTATGGCTACACCTTC	CASIKGARYGYTF	TRBJ1-2	TRBV5-4	NA	TRBD1
TGCGCCAGCGGCCTGGACAGGGGTCCGGCTACGGGAAACACCATATATTTT	CASGLDRGPATGNTIYF	TRBJ1-3	TRBV5-1	once	TRBD1
TGTGCCAGCCCTAGCGGGGATACGCAGTATTTT	CASPSGDTQYF	TRBJ2-3	TRBV6-6	medium-sized	TRBD2
TGTGCCAGCAGTCCCTATAATCCCGGACAGGGGGGCTACACCTTC	CASSPYNPGQGGYTF	TRBJ1-2	TRBV27	NA	TRBD1
TGTGCCAGCTCACCCCCCCCCGACCGGGACAACGAGCAGTACTTC	CASSPPPDRDNEQYF	TRBJ2-7	TRBV18	NA	NA
TGTGCCAGCAGCTGGGACAGGGGCAATGAGCAGTTCTTC	CASSWDRGNEQFF	TRBJ2-1	TRBV6-2/TRBV6-3	NA	TRBD1
TGTGCCACCAGCAGTACGGGGGGTTTAGGCAATGAGCAGTTCTTC	CATSSTGGLGNEQFF	TRBJ2-1	TRBV15	NA	TRBD2
TGCGCCAGCAGCTTTATAGCGGGGGCCCCCAATGAGCAGTTCTTC	CASSFIAGAPNEQFF	TRBJ2-1	TRBV5-1	NA	TRBD2
TGCGCCAGCAGCTTCCCAGGGTCCAACGAGCAGTACTTC	CASSFPGSNEQYF	TRBJ2-7	TRBV5-1	NA	NA
TGTGCCAGCACCACCGGGACTAGATTCGTGGGTGAGCAGTTCTTC	CASTTGTRFVGEQFF	TRBJ2-1	TRBV5-8	NA	TRBD2
TGTGCCATCAGTGAGTCAGCGGGGGCTTCGGGAAACACCATATATTTT	CAISESAGASGNTIYF	TRBJ1-3	TRBV10-3	few	NA
TGTGCCAGCAGGATCCAGGGGGATCAGCCCCAGCATTTT	CASRIQGDQPQHF	TRBJ1-5	TRBV6-5	NA	TRBD1
TGCAGCGTTGAAGGCACGAGGGCCCGGGAGCTGTTTTTT	CSVEGTRARELFF	TRBJ2-2	TRBV29-1	NA	NA
TGTGCCAGCACCTCTTGGGACAGCGGCATTCGTGAGCAGTTCTTC	CASTSWDSGIREQFF	TRBJ2-1	TRBV6-5	few	TRBD1
TGTGCCAGCAGCACGACAGGGGTAGGAAACACCATATATTTT	CASSTTGVGNTIYF	TRBJ1-3	TRBV5-4	NA	TRBD1
TGTGCCAGCAGGGCTCCTAGCTCCTATGGCTACACCTTC	CASRAPSSYGYTF	TRBJ1-2	TRBV6-5	NA	NA
TGTGCCAGCTCACCACCGAGCGGGAGGGTCCACGAGCAGTACTTC	CASSPPSGRVHEQYF	TRBJ2-7	TRBV18	NA	TRBD2
TGTGCCAGCAGCCAGGCTAGCGGGGGGGCCTACAATGAGCAGTTCTTC	CASSQASGGAYNEQFF	TRBJ2-1	TRBV5-4	NA	TRBD2
TGTGCCAGCAGTTTCAGGTATACCGGGGTAAACAGAAACACCATATATTTT	CASSFRYTGVNRNTIYF	TRBJ1-3	TRBV5-6	NA	NA
TGTGCCAGTAGTATCACAGGGATCGGGGAGCTGTTTTTT	CASSITGIGELFF	TRBJ2-2	TRBV19	NA	NA
TGTGCCAGCAGCGGGGGGGCCCCCAATGAGCAGTTCTTC	CASSGGAPNEQFF	TRBJ2-1	TRBV5-4	NA	NA
TGCGCCAGCAGCTTGGCCGAGGGGGCTCGGACTGAAGCTTTCTTT	CASSLAEGARTEAFF	TRBJ1-1	TRBV5-1	NA	TRBD1
TGTGCCAGCAGCTTAGGGTGGACAGAAGTCTATGGCTACACCTTC	CASSLGWTEVYGYTF	TRBJ1-2	TRBV13	once	NA
TGTGCCAGCAGCAGACAGTTCTCCTACGAGCAGTACTTC	CASSRQFSYEQYF	TRBJ2-7	TRBV6-5	NA	NA
TGCGCCAGCAGCGAAGGTACAGGGCGAGTCTACGAGCAGTACTTC	CASSEGTGRVYEQYF	TRBJ2-7	TRBV5-1	NA	NA
TGTGCCAGTACCGATATAGAGAGCCAGGGTGGAATGGATGGCTACACCTTC	CASTDIESQGGMDGYTF	TRBJ1-2	TRBV19	NA	NA
TGTGCCAGCAGCGGATTACAGGGTGGAGAAAAACTGTTTTTT	CASSGLQGGEKLFF	TRBJ1-4	TRBV2	NA	NA
TGTGCCTGGCGTCCTATAAGCGGGATGTACGAGCAGTACTTC	CAWRPISGMYEQYF	TRBJ2-7	TRBV30	once	TRBD2
TGTGCCAGTAGTCCCCCGGGGTATAATTCACCCCTCCACTTT	CASSPPGYNSPLHF	TRBJ1-6	TRBV19	once	NA
TGTGCCAGCAGACCCATCGGGACAGGGGGCGTCTACGAGCAGTACTTC	CASRPIGTGGVYEQYF	TRBJ2-7	TRBV7-9	NA	TRBD1
TGTGCCACCAGTGATTTTGGGCGGGGGGGCCGCGATGAGCAGTTCTTC	CATSDFGRGGRDEQFF	TRBJ2-1	TRBV24-1	NA	TRBD2
TGTGCCAGCAGGGGACAGTATAGCAATCAGCCCCAGCATTTT	CASRGQYSNQPQHF	TRBJ1-5	TRBV6-5	NA	TRBD1
TGTGCCAGCACCCCCGGGGGGGTTGAAGCTTTCTTT	CASTPGGVEAFF	TRBJ1-1	TRBV6-2/TRBV6-3	NA	NA
TGTGCCAGCAGCTTAGTTGGGCAGGGCGTCTACGAGCAGTACTTC	CASSLVGQGVYEQYF	TRBJ2-7	TRBV7-9	NA	NA
TGTGCCAGTAGTTTCAGGGTGACCGGGGAGCTGTTTTTT	CASSFRVTGELFF	TRBJ2-2	TRBV19	NA	NA
TGTGCCAGCAGTTTATCTTTAGCGGGGGCCTACAATGAGCAGTTCTTC	CASSLSLAGAYNEQFF	TRBJ2-1	TRBV27	NA	TRBD2
TGTGCCAGTAGTTCGGGGGGTATGAACACCGGGGAGCTGTTTTTT	CASSSGGMNTGELFF	TRBJ2-2	TRBV19	NA	TRBD2
TGTGCCAGTAGAACTCCCTCCGGGACAGGGGATCTCCGCAACCAGCCCCAGCATTTT	CASRTPSGTGDLRNQPQHF	TRBJ1-5	TRBV19	NA	TRBD1
TGTGCCAGCAGCTTCCCCTCAGGGATGGTAACGCAAGAGACCCAGTACTTC	CASSFPSGMVTQETQYF	TRBJ2-5	TRBV7-2	once	NA
TGTGCCAGCAGTGTAGGGGACACCGGGGAGCTGTTTTTT	CASSVGDTGELFF	TRBJ2-2	TRBV6-4	NA	NA
TGTGCCGGAGGCGGGGGCACAGATACGCAGTATTTT	CAGGGGTDTQYF	TRBJ2-3	TRBV2	NA	NA
TGCGCCAGCACTACAGGAATATATGGCTACACCTTC	CASTTGIYGYTF	TRBJ1-2	TRBV10-1	few	NA
TGTGCCAGCTCACTATCGACAGTGAACACTGAAGCTTTCTTT	CASSLSTVNTEAFF	TRBJ1-1	TRBV18	NA	NA
TGTGCCAGCACCTCGACAGGGAAGGCTGAAGCTTTCTTT	CASTSTGKAEAFF	TRBJ1-1	TRBV6-6	NA	TRBD1